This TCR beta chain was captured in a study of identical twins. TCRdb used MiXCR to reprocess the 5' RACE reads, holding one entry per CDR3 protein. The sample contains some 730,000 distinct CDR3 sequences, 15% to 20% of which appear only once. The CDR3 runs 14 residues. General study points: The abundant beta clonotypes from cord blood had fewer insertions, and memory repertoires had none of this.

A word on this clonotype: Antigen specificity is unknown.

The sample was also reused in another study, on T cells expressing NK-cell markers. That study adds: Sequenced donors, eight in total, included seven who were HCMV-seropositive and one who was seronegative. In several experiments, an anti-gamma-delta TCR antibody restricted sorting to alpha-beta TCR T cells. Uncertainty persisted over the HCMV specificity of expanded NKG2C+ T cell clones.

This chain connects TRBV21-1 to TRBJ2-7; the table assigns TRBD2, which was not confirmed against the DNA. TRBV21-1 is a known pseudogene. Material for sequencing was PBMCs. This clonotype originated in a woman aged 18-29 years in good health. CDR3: CASSKVKPADEQYF. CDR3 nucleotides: TGTGCCAGCAGCAAAGTAAAGCCAGCGGATGAGCAGTACTTC.